The 25 T cell receptor beta chains listed next were all sequenced from one sample in a study of CD8 T cells in Susac syndrome. Random hexamers served to reverse transcribe roughly 0.45 to 1 ug RNA. TCRdb re-called the immunoSEQ multiplex PCR reads through MiXCR, storing one row per CDR3 protein. The sample gives around 150,000 distinct CDR3 sequences, around 94% of which show up once; roughly 0.13% is in the top ten. The sequencing input was CD4+ T cells from PBMCs. The source of these receptors is a human donor in good health.

The J gene is TRBJ1-4, the V gene TRBV20-1; D may be TRBD1 (5 bases). CDR3 length equals 14 residues. Germline CDR1 DFQATT, CDR2 SNEGSKA (reference sequence). Trimming pared 0 bases from V and 6 bases from J, leaving 11 bases between. The CDR3 region has the DNA TGCAGTGCTAGAGACCAGGGAGGGGATGAAAAACTGTTTTTT. Translating gives CSARDQGGDEKLFF.

This chain connects TRBV29-1 to TRBJ2-5; 9 bases match TRBD1. The CDR3 is 13 amino acids. The germline V gene has CDR1 SQVTM and CDR2 ANQGSEA. With 6 bases clipped from V and 5 bases from J, the junction kept 7 bases outside the gene matches. The CDR3 sequence is CSVQHRGLETQYF. Here the CDR3 DNA reads TGCAGCGTCCAGCACAGGGGGCTGGAGACCCAGTACTTC.

The V and J genes are TRBV28 and TRBJ1-1, with TRBD1 as a possible D gene (6 bases). The germline gives CDR1 MDHEN, CDR2 SYDVKM. V was trimmed by 5 bases and J by 4 bases, leaving 14 bases between them. The CDR3 is made up of 14 amino acids. CDR3 bases: TGTGCCAGCAGTACCACAGGGAGGAGCACTGAAGCTTTCTTT. The encoded protein is CASSTTGRSTEAFF.

This clonotype has a single count. The CDR3 DNA follows: TGTGCCAGCAGCGACAGGGGTCTTGGGAGTGAGCAGTTCTTC. Translating gives CASSDRGLGSEQFF. V and J are TRBV7-9 and TRBJ2-1, with 8 positions matching TRBD1. The V segment lost 5 bases and the J segment 9 bases; nucleotides outside the gene matches: 9. This CDR3 spans 14 amino acids. CDR1 is SEHNR, CDR2 FQNEAQ, per germline (reference sequence). The full variable domain, with the rest looked up from reference TRBV7-9 and TRBJ2-1, is DTGVSQNPRHKITKRGQNVTFRCDPISEHNRLYWYRQTLGQGPEFLTYFQNEAQLEKSRLLSDRFSAERPKGSFSTLEIQRTEQGDSAMYLCASSDRGLGSEQFFGPGTRLTVL.

This sequence joins TRBV14 and TRBJ1-2; D is unresolved. This CDR3 contains 14 residues. The ends were cut back, 3 bases at V and 6 bases at J, with 14 bases in the middle. Germline V gives CDR1 SGHDN, CDR2 FVKESK. The CDR3 sequence: CASSQNQVGNGYTF. For the CDR3, the DNA is TGTGCCAGCAGCCAGAATCAGGTTGGGAATGGCTACACCTTC.

This sequence joins TRBV9 and TRBJ2-7; D is tentatively TRBD1 or TRBD2 (5 bases each). The CDR3 is 14 residues long. V was pared by 4 bases and J by 3 bases, with 14 bases between. Germline values: CDR1 SGDLS, CDR2 YYNGEE. CDR3 protein: CASSLGDRNYEQYF. CDR3 coding DNA: TGTGCCAGCAGCCTCGGGGACCGAAACTACGAGCAGTACTTC. The variable domain in full, completed from reference TRBV9 and TRBJ2-7, reads DSGVTQTPKHLITATGQRVTLRCSPRSGDLSVYWYQQSLDQGLQFLIQYYNGEERAKGNILERFSAQQFPDLHSELNLSSLELGDSALYFCASSLGDRNYEQYFGPGTRLTVT.

The chain recombines TRBV20-1 with TRBJ2-3, with a possible D match to TRBD2 (5 bases). The germline V gene has CDR1 DFQATT and CDR2 SNEGSKA (reference sequence). This CDR3 comprises 15 residues. Trimming took off 1 base at V and 2 bases at J, with 13 bases between the two ends. The CDR3 loop reads CSARGGAASTDTQYF. In DNA, the CDR3 is TGCAGTGCTAGAGGGGGAGCGGCTTCCACAGATACGCAGTATTTT.

The V call is TRBV30, the J call TRBJ1-2; possibly TRBD1 for D (5 bases). From germline, CDR1 is GTSNPN and CDR2 SVGIG (reference sequence). Trimming cost V 0 bases and J 2 bases, with 13 bases left between them. CDR3 size: 15 residues. Here the CDR3 reads CAWSVLRGFNYGYTF. The CDR3 coding sequence is TGTGCCTGGAGTGTACTGCGGGGGTTCAACTATGGCTACACCTTC.

This rearrangement joins TRBV5-6 to TRBJ2-2, with D possibly being TRBD2 (5 bases). The CDR3 loop spans 13 amino acids. Trimming removed 4 bases at V and 7 bases at J, with 11 bases between. Germline loops: CDR1 SGHDT, CDR2 YYEEEE. The CDR3 reads CASSGWTGGELFF. DNA for the CDR3: TGTGCCAGCAGCGGATGGACTGGCGGGGAGCTGTTTTTT.

This chain joins TRBV21-1 and TRBJ2-1. TRBV21-1 corresponds to a pseudogene. The CDR3 length is 12 residues. CDR3 sequence: CASSKKEHEQFF. The DNA for the CDR3 is TGTGCCAGCAGCAAAAAAGAGCATGAGCAGTTCTTC.

The V call is TRBV29-1, the J call TRBJ2-3, with D possibly matching TRBD2 (6 bases). The V end was cut by 6 bases, the J end by 2 bases, with 12 bases between. The CDR3 length is 13 residues. CDR1 and CDR2 from the germline V gene are SQVTM and ANQGSEA. The CDR3 loop is CSVGEAATDTQYF. For the CDR3, the DNA is TGCAGCGTCGGGGAGGCAGCCACAGATACGCAGTATTTT.

This CDR3 reads CASSAGQGALTGELFF. CDR3 nucleotides: TGTGCCAGCAGTGCTGGACAGGGGGCCTTGACCGGGGAGCTGTTTTTT. J is TRBJ2-2 and V is TRBV6-2 or TRBV6-3; 11 bases agree with TRBD1. The CDR3 contains 16 residues. Germline V CDR1 and CDR2: MNHEY, SVGEGT. V gave up 5 bases and J gave up 5 bases; unmatched junction bases: 7.

The chain employs TRBV9 and TRBJ1-1, with unresolved D. The V end lost 1 base, the J end lost 4 bases, and 17 bases lay between the germline ends. Per germline, CDR1 SGDLS and CDR2 YYNGEE. The CDR3 runs to 16 residues. The CDR3 loop reads CASSVSGSPTGTEAFF. As DNA, the CDR3 is TGTGCCAGCAGCGTATCGGGCAGCCCCACGGGCACTGAAGCTTTCTTT.

The rearrangement links TRBV23-1 to TRBJ2-2; unclear D gene. TRBV23-1 is an ORF; its function is uncertain. CDR3 length: 17 residues. Trimming pared 2 bases from V and 0 bases from J, leaving 13 bases between. The CDR3 reads CASSQPDVTPNTGELFF. CDR3 sequence (DNA): TGCGCCAGCAGTCAACCGGACGTTACTCCGAACACCGGGGAGCTGTTTTTT.

The J gene is TRBJ2-5, the V gene TRBV30; no clear D gene. CDR1 and CDR2 from the germline V gene are GTSNPN and SVGIG (reference sequence). The V end lost 1 base, the J end lost 5 bases, and 11 bases lay between the germline ends. The CDR3 spans 13 residues. CDR3 bases: TGTGCCTGGAGTGATAGTCCCGCGGAGACCCAGTACTTC. Amino acid sequence: CAWSDSPAETQYF.

The chain has TRBV4-3 and TRBJ2-4, with TRBD1 matching 10 bases. The CDR3 is 19 amino acids. V was clipped by 1 base and J by 1 base; unmatched bases: 10. The V gene's germline CDR1 is LGHNA and CDR2 YSLEER. The CDR3 loop is CASSQVAGTGDGAKNIQYF. The CDR3 DNA reads TGCGCCAGCAGCCAAGTAGCCGGGACAGGGGACGGGGCCAAAAACATTCAGTACTTC.

The chain is built from TRBV11-1 and TRBJ2-1; D is unclear. CDR1 is SGHAT, CDR2 FQDESV, per germline (reference sequence). CDR3 length equals 13 residues. The germline V and J ends were trimmed by 6 bases and 4 bases, with 10 bases remaining between them. The DNA of the CDR3 is TGTGCCAGCAGAGTGCGAGATTACAATGAGCAGTTCTTC. Translating gives CASRVRDYNEQFF.

The rearrangement joins TRBV25-1 to TRBJ1-5, with D unclear. The CDR3 consists of 13 residues. V gave up 3 bases and J gave up 2 bases, with 5 bases separating them. From germline, CDR1 is MGHDK and CDR2 SYGVNS. As DNA, the CDR3 is TGTGCCAGCAGTGACACGGGCAATCAGCCCCAGCATTTT. Amino acids: CASSDTGNQPQHF.

The chain combines TRBV12-5 with TRBJ2-7; D is unresolved. The CDR3 totals 11 residues. Germline V CDR1 and CDR2: LGHNT, FRNRAP. V gave up 5 bases and J gave up 2 bases, with 4 bases separating them. This CDR3 reads CASGLAYEQYF. For the CDR3, the DNA is TGTGCTAGTGGTCTGGCCTACGAGCAGTACTTC.

The chain joins TRBV29-1 to TRBJ2-3; D unclear. Per the germline V gene, CDR1 is SQVTM and CDR2 is ANQGSEA. The CDR3 runs to 12 residues. V was pared by 3 bases and J by 6 bases, with 10 bases between. The CDR3 loop is CSVDPLSDTQYF. CDR3 in DNA: TGCAGCGTTGACCCACTCTCGGATACGCAGTATTTT.

This chain joins TRBV27 and TRBJ2-2; D may be TRBD2 (7 bases). The CDR3 contains 16 residues. Germline CDR1 and CDR2: MNHEY and SMNVEV (reference sequence). Trimming cost V 2 bases and J 7 bases, with 17 bases left between them. CDR3 sequence reads: CASSLEGGRVLGELFF. The CDR3 DNA reads as TGTGCCAGCAGTTTAGAGGGGGGGCGTGTGCTCGGGGAGCTGTTTTTT.

This chain uses TRBV7-8 with TRBJ1-5, with D perhaps matching TRBD1 (6 bases). The germline gives CDR1 SGHVS, CDR2 FQNEAQ. This CDR3 spans 14 amino acids. V was clipped by 4 bases and J by 4 bases, with 11 bases between them. As DNA, the CDR3 is TGTGCCAGCAGCTATGACAGGAGGAATCAGCCCCAGCATTTT. This codes for CASSYDRRNQPQHF.

The rearrangement joins TRBV5-1 to TRBJ2-1, with 8 nucleotides matching TRBD1. The CDR3 length is 19 residues. V lost 5 bases and J lost 3; bases outside the gene matches: 19. Germline CDR1 SGHRS, CDR2 YFSETQ. The chain's CDR3 is CASRIEPLTGAARYNEQFF. The CDR3 nucleotides read TGCGCCAGCAGGATAGAACCTTTGACAGGGGCCGCCCGCTACAATGAGCAGTTCTTC.

In this sample, this clonotype turned up once. The chain employs TRBV6-5 and TRBJ2-5, with a weak D call TRBD1 (5 bases). Germline CDR1 reads MNHEY; CDR2 reads SVGAGI. V was shortened by 4 bases and J by 5 bases, with 14 bases between the two germline ends. This CDR3 region has 14 residues. The CDR3 bases are TGTGCCAGCAGTTCCACGGCAGGGCGGGAGACCCAGTACTTC. It yields the protein CASSSTAGRETQYF.

V is TRBV11-2 and J is TRBJ2-3; D might be TRBD1 (6 bases). Looked up from germline, CDR1 is SGHAT and CDR2 is FQNNGV. The CDR3 spans 14 residues. V lost 5 bases, J lost 5 bases, and 14 bases lay in between. The CDR3 coding sequence is TGTGCCAGCAGCCGAGGGACAACCGGAGATACGCAGTATTTT. It specifies CASSRGTTGDTQYF.